The 19 T cell receptor beta chains below were found in one sample sequenced in a study of T cells in Graves' hyperthyroidism and ophthalmopathy. There were TCR beta CDR3 regions amplified from RNA transcripts. The HTBI primer set was used in a first-round RT-PCR of the TCR CDR3. TCRdb reanalysed the multiplex PCR reads using MiXCR and keeps one entry per CDR3 protein. The data contain a few hundred thousand distinct CDR3 sequences, roughly 15% of them singletons. Sequencing was carried out using blood. The receptors were gathered from a woman aged 55-69 years with Graves' ophthalmopathy.

This clonotype was found a few times. This rearrangement joins TRBV19 to TRBJ2-1; 12 bases are shared with TRBD2. Looked up from germline, CDR1 is LNHDA and CDR2 is SQIVND (reference sequence). The CDR3 extends over 16 amino acids. With 5 bases clipped from V and 7 bases from J, the junction kept 9 bases outside the gene matches. CDR3 in amino acids: CASSSRLAGAMNEQFF. In DNA, the CDR3 is TGTGCCAGTAGTTCCCGACTAGCGGGGGCAATGAATGAGCAGTTCTTC.

The chain carries TRBV5-4 and TRBJ2-1, with 7 bases fitting TRBD1. This CDR3 has 16 amino acids. Germline-derived CDR1 and CDR2 are SGHNT and YYREEE (reference sequence). The V and J ends lost 4 bases and 0 bases, in that order; junction bases with no gene match: 7. CDR3 sequence (DNA): TGTGCCAGCAGCCTAAAGACAGGGAGCTCCTACAATGAGCAGTTCTTC. This codes for CASSLKTGSSYNEQFF.

The table lists this clonotype with a few counts. V usage is TRBV9 and J usage is TRBJ2-1, with TRBD2 matching 12 bases. This CDR3 has 18 amino acids. With 3 bases clipped from V and 7 bases from J, the junction kept 14 bases outside the gene matches. Per the germline V gene, CDR1 is SGDLS and CDR2 is YYNGEE. The CDR3 region is CASSERTSGINVWNEQFF. In nucleotides, the CDR3 is TGTGCCAGCAGCGAGAGGACTAGCGGGATTAACGTTTGGAATGAGCAGTTCTTC.

This clonotype was seen at least ten times. The V and J genes are TRBV20-1 and TRBJ2-7, with a possible D match to TRBD1 (7 bases). Trimming removed 0 bases at V and 2 bases at J, with 11 bases between. This CDR3 spans 14 amino acids. In germline, CDR1 is DFQATT, CDR2 SNEGSKA (reference sequence). The CDR3 is CSARDARGAYEQYF. The CDR3, as DNA: TGCAGTGCTAGAGACGCCAGGGGGGCCTACGAGCAGTACTTC.

At least ten counts were recorded for this clonotype. The CDR3 DNA reads as TGTGCCAGCAGTCGCAGCCCGGGGGCCTCCTACGAGCAGTACTTC. This encodes CASSRSPGASYEQYF. V usage is TRBV6-1 and J usage is TRBJ2-7, with D perhaps TRBD1 or TRBD2 (6 bases each). The CDR3 length is 15 residues. Trimming pared 5 bases from V and 0 bases from J, leaving 14 bases between. Germline assignment: CDR1 MNHNS and CDR2 SASEGT.

The CDR3 loop is CASILRRETGELFF. The CDR3 DNA reads as TGTGCCAGCATTCTACGCAGGGAAACCGGGGAGCTGTTTTTT. The J gene is TRBJ2-2, the V gene TRBV6-1; maybe TRBD1 (5 bases). This CDR3 region has 14 residues. Germline V gene data show CDR1 as MNHNS and CDR2 as SASEGT. Deletions cut 7 bases from V and 5 bases from J, with 14 bases between.

This clonotype occurred many times. The chain is built from TRBV2 and TRBJ1-1, with D perhaps matching TRBD1 (5 bases). This CDR3 region has 15 residues. V was trimmed by 6 bases and J by 0 bases, leaving 14 bases between them. Germline V CDR1 and CDR2: SNHLY, FYNNEI. The CDR3: CASSEMTVMNTEAFF. The CDR3, as DNA: TGTGCCAGCAGCGAGATGACAGTCATGAACACTGAAGCTTTCTTT.

The chain carries TRBV18 and TRBJ2-5; 8 nucleotides match TRBD1. This CDR3 is built from 16 residues. V gave up 6 bases and J gave up 7 bases; unmatched junction bases: 16. Germline CDR1 and CDR2: KGHSH and LQKENI. The CDR3 here is CASSSGSPGGVGTQYF. The CDR3 DNA reads TGTGCCAGCTCCTCGGGGTCGCCAGGGGGCGTTGGGACCCAGTACTTC. The whole variable domain, remainder taken from reference TRBV18 and TRBJ2-5, is NAGVMQNPRHLVRRRGQEARLRCSPMKGHSHVYWYRQLPEEGLKFMVYLQKENIIDESGMPKERFSAEFPKEGPSILRIQQVVRGDSAAYFCASSSGSPGGVGTQYFGPGTRLLVL.

This clonotype was counted a few times. The CDR3 here is CASSLRTPFELFF. CDR3 coding DNA: TGTGCCAGCAGTTTACGGACTCCGTTCGAGCTGTTTTTT. The chain combines TRBV28 with TRBJ2-2; D might be TRBD2 (5 bases). CDR3 length: 13 residues. V lost 2 bases to trimming and J lost 11 bases, with 12 bases between them. Per germline, CDR1 MDHEN and CDR2 SYDVKM. Supplemented by reference TRBV28 and TRBJ2-2, the full variable domain reads DVKVTQSSRYLVKRTGEKVFLECVQDMDHENMFWYRQDPGLGLRLIYFSYDVKMKEKGDIPEGYSVSREKKERFSLILESASTNQTSMYLCASSLRTPFELFFGEGSRLTVL.

V gene TRBV20-1 combines with J gene TRBJ2-1, with TRBD2 identical over 8 bases. There are 17 residues in the CDR3. The J segment lost 4 bases and the V segment lost 5 bases, leaving 16 bases of the junction unmatched. The germline V gene encodes CDR1 DFQATT and CDR2 SNEGSKA (reference sequence). The CDR3 region has the DNA TGCAGTGCTCCCCCGGCGGGAGGCGGGAGTTCATACAATGAGCAGTTCTTC. Encoded protein: CSAPPAGGGSSYNEQFF.

A few counts support this clonotype. This rearrangement joins TRBV7-7 to TRBJ2-3; the D is unclear. The germline gives CDR1 SSHAT, CDR2 FNYEAQ (reference sequence). Trimming cost V 1 base and J 8 bases, with 10 bases left between them. CDR3 size: 13 residues. CDR3 sequence reads: CASSLGPRGTQYF. In DNA form, the CDR3 reads TGTGCCAGCAGCTTAGGACCCCGCGGTACGCAGTATTTT.

The sample holds a few counts of this clonotype. The V and J genes are TRBV7-9 and TRBJ1-6; 7 bases are shared with TRBD1. Trimming took 5 bases from V and 7 from J; bases not matched to a gene: 8. The CDR3 extends over 15 amino acids. Germline assignment: CDR1 SEHNR and CDR2 FQNEAQ (reference sequence). DNA of the CDR3: TGTGCCAGCAGCCCTCGGGACAGTGGGAATTCACCCCTCCACTTT. It specifies CASSPRDSGNSPLHF.

The chain has TRBV28 and TRBJ2-2; 7 bases map to TRBD1. CDR3 length: 17 residues. J was trimmed by 2 bases and V by 4 bases; bases with no gene match: 10. Germline values: CDR1 MDHEN, CDR2 SYDVKM. CDR3 in amino acids: CASSSPDRAKNTGELFF. CDR3 DNA sequence: TGTGCCAGCAGTTCCCCAGACAGGGCCAAAAACACCGGGGAGCTGTTTTTT.

The chain is built from TRBV6-4 and TRBJ2-2; the D is unclear. V shed 2 bases and J shed 3 bases, with 1 base lying between them. In germline, CDR1 is MRHNA, CDR2 SNTAGT. The CDR3 runs to 12 residues. The DNA of the CDR3 is TGTGCCAGCAGTGACCACACCGGGGAGCTGTTTTTT. Translating it yields CASSDHTGELFF.

The rearrangement uses TRBV3-1 and TRBJ2-3; D is perhaps TRBD1 or TRBD2 (9 bases each). Germline assignment: CDR1 LGHDT and CDR2 YNNKEL (reference sequence). The CDR3 length is 16 residues. V was cut by 3 bases and J by 4 bases, with 17 bases left in between. The CDR3 sequence: CASSQASGTGSDTQYF. As DNA, the CDR3 is TGTGCCAGCAGCCAGGCTAGCGGGACAGGGTCAGATACGCAGTATTTT.

This clonotype was observed many times. The chain joins TRBV28 to TRBJ2-5, with 7 bases matching TRBD2. Trimming at V came to 7 bases and at J to 1 base, leaving 6 bases not matched to a gene. CDR1 and CDR2 (germline): MDHEN, SYDVKM. This CDR3 has 14 residues. The CDR3 sequence is CASTQGLPQETQYF. Here the CDR3 DNA reads TGTGCCAGCACCCAGGGACTACCCCAAGAGACCCAGTACTTC.

This chain joins TRBV9 and TRBJ2-1; 12 positions match TRBD2. J lost 2 bases, V lost 4 bases, and 4 bases had no gene match. This CDR3 has 16 residues. CDR1 SGDLS and CDR2 YYNGEE come from the germline V gene. CDR3 amino acids: CASSSGLAGTYNEQFF. The CDR3 DNA reads as TGTGCCAGCAGCTCAGGACTAGCGGGGACCTACAATGAGCAGTTCTTC.

This clonotype was recorded at least ten times. The chain is built from TRBV12-5 and TRBJ2-4, with D perhaps TRBD1 or TRBD2 (7 bases each). Between the trimmed V and J ends, which lost 5 bases and 7 bases, there was a span of 15 bases. The length of the CDR3 is 14 residues. Germline values: CDR1 LGHNT, CDR2 FRNRAP. CDR3: CASGQGEGRNIQYF. As DNA, the CDR3 is TGTGCTAGTGGTCAGGGGGAGGGCCGGAACATTCAGTACTTC.

The CDR3 sequence is CASSPRQDTQYF. The DNA for the CDR3 is TGTGCCAGCAGCCCCAGACAAGATACGCAGTATTTT. The chain links TRBV7-6 to TRBJ2-3; D is uncertain. CDR1 and CDR2 from the germline V gene are SGHVS and FNYEAQ. The CDR3 consists of 12 residues. V dropped 5 bases and J dropped 5 bases, with 8 bases sitting between them.